In this sample, the clone carrying this TCR beta chain turned up many times. Antigen unknown. The CDR3 spans 16 residues. From germline, CDR1 is SGHRS and CDR2 YFSETQ. Trimming took 0 bases from V and 3 from J; bases not matched to a gene: 8. Preparation of the TCRbeta library was carried out with unique molecular identifiers. TCRdb ran MiXCR on the PCR reads and lists one entry per CDR3 protein. In the table there are over 450,000 distinct CDR3 sequences, 10% of which are singletons. The data derive from a study of T-cell reconstitution after alpha-beta-depleted transplantation in children. Findings of the study overall: Several hundred graft clones that had expanded were reportedly the source of alpha-beta T cells about two months after transplant. Certain patients had high TCRbeta diversity at day 60, and it came from recipient T cells and thymic progenitors that survived. T-cell counts and diversity at one year following transplant were attributed mainly to newly produced T cells.

The sequencing here drew on PBMCs, taken before TCRalphabeta/CD19-depleted stem cell transplant. The receptor was isolated from a child aged 2-15 years with inherited bone marrow failure, due to receive a stem cell transplant. The chain uses TRBV5-1 and TRBJ2-7; 8 bases map to TRBD1. CDR3 nucleotides: TGCGCCAGCAGCTTGGCCAGGACAGGGTATTTCTACGAGCAGTACTTC. This gives the protein CASSLARTGYFYEQYF.